This T cell receptor (beta chain) is drawn from a study of T cell repertoires in cytomegalovirus infection. Per germline, CDR1 MNHNS and CDR2 SASEGT. The CDR3 runs 16 residues. V was clipped by 0 bases and J by 1 base, with 9 bases between them. TCRdb reprocessed the reads with MiXCR, giving one entry per CDR3 protein. The data contain roughly 500,000 distinct CDR3 sequences, 42% of them singletons. With respect to this clonotype: Its antigen is currently unknown.

The chain employs TRBV6-1 and TRBJ1-4; no reliable D call. The source of this sequence is a human donor in good health (CMV status not recorded). Some clones in this sample may be carry-over from other donors' samples. Sequenced here: cultured PBMCs, sampled from culture after CMV antigen stimulation. Here the CDR3 DNA reads TGTGCCAGCAGTGAAGCGATTGGGATAACTAATGAAAAACTGTTTTTT. Translating gives CASSEAIGITNEKLFF.